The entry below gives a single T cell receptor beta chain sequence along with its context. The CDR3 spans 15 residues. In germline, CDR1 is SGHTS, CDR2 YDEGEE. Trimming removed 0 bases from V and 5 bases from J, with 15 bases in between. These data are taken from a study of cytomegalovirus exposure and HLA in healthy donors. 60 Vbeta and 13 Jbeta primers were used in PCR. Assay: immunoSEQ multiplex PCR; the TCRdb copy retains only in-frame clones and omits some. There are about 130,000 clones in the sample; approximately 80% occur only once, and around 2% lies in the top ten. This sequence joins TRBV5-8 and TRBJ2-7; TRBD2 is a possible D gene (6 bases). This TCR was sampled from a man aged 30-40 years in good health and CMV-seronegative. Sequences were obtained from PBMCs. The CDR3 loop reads CASSLAPREFNEQYF. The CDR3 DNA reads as TGTGCCAGCAGCTTGGCCCCGCGGGAATTCAACGAGCAGTACTTC. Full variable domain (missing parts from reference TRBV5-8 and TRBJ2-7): EAGVTQSPTHLIKTRGQQATLRCSPISGHTSVYWYQQALGLGLQFLLWYDEGEERNRGNFPPRFSGRQFPNYSSELNVNALELEDSALYLCASSLAPREFNEQYFGPGTRLTVT.